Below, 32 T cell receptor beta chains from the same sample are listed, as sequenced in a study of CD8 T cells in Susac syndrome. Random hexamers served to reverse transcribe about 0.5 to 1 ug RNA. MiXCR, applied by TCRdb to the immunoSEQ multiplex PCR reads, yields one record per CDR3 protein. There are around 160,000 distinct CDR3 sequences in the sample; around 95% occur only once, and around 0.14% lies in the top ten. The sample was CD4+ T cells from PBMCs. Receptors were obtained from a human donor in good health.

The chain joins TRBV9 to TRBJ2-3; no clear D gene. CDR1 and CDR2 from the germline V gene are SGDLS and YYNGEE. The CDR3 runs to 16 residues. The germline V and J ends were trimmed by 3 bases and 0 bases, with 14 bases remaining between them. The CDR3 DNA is TGTGCCAGCAGCGAGAGGTTCAAGTCGAGCACAGATACGCAGTATTTT. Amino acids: CASSERFKSSTDTQYF.

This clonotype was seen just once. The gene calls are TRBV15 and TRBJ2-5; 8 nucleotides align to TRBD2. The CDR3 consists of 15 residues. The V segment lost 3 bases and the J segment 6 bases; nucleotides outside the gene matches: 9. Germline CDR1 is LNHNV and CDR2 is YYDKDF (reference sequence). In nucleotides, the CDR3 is TGTGCCACCAGCAGGTCCCGGGGGGGCGAGAAGACCCAGTACTTC. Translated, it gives CATSRSRGGEKTQYF.

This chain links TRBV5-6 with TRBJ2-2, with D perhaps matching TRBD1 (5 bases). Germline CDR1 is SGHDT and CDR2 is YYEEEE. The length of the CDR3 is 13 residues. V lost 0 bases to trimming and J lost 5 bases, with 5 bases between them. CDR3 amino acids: CASSLDRTGELFF. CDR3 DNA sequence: TGTGCCAGCAGCTTGGACAGGACCGGGGAGCTGTTTTTT. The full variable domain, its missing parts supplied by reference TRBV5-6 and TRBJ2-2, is DAGVTQSPTHLIKTRGQQVTLRCSPKSGHDTVSWYQQALGQGPQFIFQYYEEEERQRGNFPDRFSGHQFPNYSSELNVNALLLGDSALYLCASSLDRTGELFFGEGSRLTVL.

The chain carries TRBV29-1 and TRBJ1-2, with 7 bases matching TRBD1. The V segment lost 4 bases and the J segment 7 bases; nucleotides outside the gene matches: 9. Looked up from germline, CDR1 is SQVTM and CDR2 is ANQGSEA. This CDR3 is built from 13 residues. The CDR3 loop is CSVATGEVRGYTF. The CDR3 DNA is TGCAGCGTTGCTACAGGGGAGGTCCGTGGCTACACCTTC.

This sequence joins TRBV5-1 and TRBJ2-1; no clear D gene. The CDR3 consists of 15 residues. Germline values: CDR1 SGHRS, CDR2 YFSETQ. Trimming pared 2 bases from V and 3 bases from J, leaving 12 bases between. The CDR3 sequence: CASSLTGVGYNEQFF. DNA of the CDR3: TGCGCCAGCAGCTTAACGGGTGTGGGCTACAATGAGCAGTTCTTC.

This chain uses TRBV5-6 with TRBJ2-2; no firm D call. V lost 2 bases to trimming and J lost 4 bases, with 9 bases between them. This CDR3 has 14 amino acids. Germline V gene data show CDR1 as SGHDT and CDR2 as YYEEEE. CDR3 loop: CASSFEWSTGELFF. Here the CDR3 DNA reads TGTGCCAGCAGCTTCGAATGGAGCACCGGGGAGCTGTTTTTT.

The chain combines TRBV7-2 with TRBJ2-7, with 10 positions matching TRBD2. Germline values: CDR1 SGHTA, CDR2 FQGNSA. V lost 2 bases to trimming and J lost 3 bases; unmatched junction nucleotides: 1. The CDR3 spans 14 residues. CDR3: CASSLTSGDYEQYF. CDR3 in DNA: TGTGCCAGCAGCTTAACTAGCGGGGACTACGAGCAGTACTTC.

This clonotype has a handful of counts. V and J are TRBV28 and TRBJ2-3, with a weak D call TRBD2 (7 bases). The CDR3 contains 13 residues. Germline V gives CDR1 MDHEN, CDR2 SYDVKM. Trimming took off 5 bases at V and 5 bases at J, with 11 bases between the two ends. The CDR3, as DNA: TGTGCCAGCAGTCTCGGGGGGCAAGATACGCAGTATTTT. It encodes CASSLGGQDTQYF.

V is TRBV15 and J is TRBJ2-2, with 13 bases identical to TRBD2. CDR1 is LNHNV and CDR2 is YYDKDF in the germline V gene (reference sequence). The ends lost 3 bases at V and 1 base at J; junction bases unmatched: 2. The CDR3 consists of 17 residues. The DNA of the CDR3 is TGTGCCACCAGCAGCCGACTAGCGGGGGGGAACACCGGGGAGCTGTTTTTT. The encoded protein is CATSSRLAGGNTGELFF.

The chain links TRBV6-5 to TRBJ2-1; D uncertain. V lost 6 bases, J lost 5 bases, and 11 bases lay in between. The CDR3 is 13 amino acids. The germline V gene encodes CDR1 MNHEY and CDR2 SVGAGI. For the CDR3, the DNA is TGTGCCAGCAGCCCCACACTGGACAATGAGCAGTTCTTC. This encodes CASSPTLDNEQFF.

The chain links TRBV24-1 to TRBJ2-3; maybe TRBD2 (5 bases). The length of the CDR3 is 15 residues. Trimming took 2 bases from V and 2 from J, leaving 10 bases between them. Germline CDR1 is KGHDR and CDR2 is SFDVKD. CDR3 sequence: CATSDSGYATDTQYF. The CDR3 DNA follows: TGTGCCACCAGTGATTCGGGGTACGCCACAGATACGCAGTATTTT.

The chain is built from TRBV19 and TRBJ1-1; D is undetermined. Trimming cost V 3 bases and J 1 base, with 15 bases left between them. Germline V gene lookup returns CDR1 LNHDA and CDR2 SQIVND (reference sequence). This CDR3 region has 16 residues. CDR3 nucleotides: TGTGCCAGTAGTATTTGGGAGGGTCAGGCGAACACTGAAGCTTTCTTT. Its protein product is CASSIWEGQANTEAFF. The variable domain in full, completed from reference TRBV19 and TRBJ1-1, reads DGGITQSPKYLFRKEGQNVTLSCEQNLNHDAMYWYRQDPGQGLRLIYYSQIVNDFQKGDIAEGYSVSREKKESFPLTVTSAQKNPTAFYLCASSIWEGQANTEAFFGQGTRLTVV.

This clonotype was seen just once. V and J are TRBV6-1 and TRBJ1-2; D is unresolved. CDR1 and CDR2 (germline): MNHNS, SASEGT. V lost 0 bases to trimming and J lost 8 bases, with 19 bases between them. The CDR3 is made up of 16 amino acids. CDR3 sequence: CASSEAGGNGVGGYTF. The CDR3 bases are TGTGCCAGCAGTGAAGCAGGAGGGAATGGAGTGGGCGGCTACACCTTC.

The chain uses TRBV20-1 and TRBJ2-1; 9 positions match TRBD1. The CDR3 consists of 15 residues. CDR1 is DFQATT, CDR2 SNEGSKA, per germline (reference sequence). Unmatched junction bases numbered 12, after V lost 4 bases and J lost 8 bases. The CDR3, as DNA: TGCAGTGCTATTGACCGACAGGGGGGCGGCTATGAGCAGTTCTTC. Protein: CSAIDRQGGGYEQFF.

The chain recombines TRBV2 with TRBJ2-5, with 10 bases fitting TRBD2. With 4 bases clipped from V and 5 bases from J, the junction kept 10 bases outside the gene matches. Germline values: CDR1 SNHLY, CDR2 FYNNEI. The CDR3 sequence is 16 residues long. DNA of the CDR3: TGTGCCAGCAGTGCGCTAGCGGGGGCCTCCGGGGAGACCCAGTACTTC. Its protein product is CASSALAGASGETQYF.

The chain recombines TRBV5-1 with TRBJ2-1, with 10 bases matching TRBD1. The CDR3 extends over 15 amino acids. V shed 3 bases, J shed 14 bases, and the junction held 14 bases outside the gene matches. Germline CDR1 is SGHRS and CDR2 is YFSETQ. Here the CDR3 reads CASSSTGGSPEVKFF. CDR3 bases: TGCGCCAGCAGCTCGACAGGGGGCTCCCCCGAGGTTAAGTTCTTC.

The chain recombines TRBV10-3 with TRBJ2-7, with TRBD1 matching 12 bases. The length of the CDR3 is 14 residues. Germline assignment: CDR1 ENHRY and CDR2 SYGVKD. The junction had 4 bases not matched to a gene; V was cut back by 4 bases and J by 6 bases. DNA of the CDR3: TGTGCCATCAGTGGGGACAGGGGGCCTGGCGAGCAGTACTTC. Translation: CAISGDRGPGEQYF.

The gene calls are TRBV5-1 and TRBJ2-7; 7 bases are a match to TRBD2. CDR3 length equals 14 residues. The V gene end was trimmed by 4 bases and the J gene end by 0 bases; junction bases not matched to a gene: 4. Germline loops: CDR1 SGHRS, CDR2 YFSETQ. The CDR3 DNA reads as TGCGCCAGCAGCCCGACTAGCCGCTCCTACGAGCAGTACTTC. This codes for CASSPTSRSYEQYF.

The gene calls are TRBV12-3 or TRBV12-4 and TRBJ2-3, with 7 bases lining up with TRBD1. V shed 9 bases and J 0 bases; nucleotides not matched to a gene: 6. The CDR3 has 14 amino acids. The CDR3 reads CASSRDSSTDTQYF. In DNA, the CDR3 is TGTGCCAGTTCCCGGGACAGTAGCACAGATACGCAGTATTTT.

The chain's CDR3 is CSASPLGGQESYEQYF. As DNA, the CDR3 is TGCAGTGCTAGCCCTTTAGGAGGACAGGAGAGCTACGAGCAGTACTTC. The chain joins TRBV20-1 to TRBJ2-7; TRBD1 agrees at 7 bases. V trimming: 3 bases; J trimming: 3 bases; junction bases outside the gene matches: 14. The CDR3 contains 16 residues. Germline assignment: CDR1 DFQATT and CDR2 SNEGSKA (reference sequence).

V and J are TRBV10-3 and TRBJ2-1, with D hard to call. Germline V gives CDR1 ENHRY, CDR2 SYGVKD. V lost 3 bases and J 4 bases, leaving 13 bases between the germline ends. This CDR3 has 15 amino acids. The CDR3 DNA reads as TGTGCCATCAGTGAACAGTCAGGCAATTACAATGAGCAGTTCTTC. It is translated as CAISEQSGNYNEQFF.

DNA of the CDR3: TGTGCCAGCGGGAAGACGAAACAGTACTTC. Translation gives CASGKTKQYF. The chain joins TRBV27 to TRBJ2-7; D is undetermined. CDR3 length: 10 amino acids. The V gene's germline CDR1 is MNHEY and CDR2 SMNVEV (reference sequence). Trimming pared 8 bases from V and 10 bases from J, leaving 12 bases between.

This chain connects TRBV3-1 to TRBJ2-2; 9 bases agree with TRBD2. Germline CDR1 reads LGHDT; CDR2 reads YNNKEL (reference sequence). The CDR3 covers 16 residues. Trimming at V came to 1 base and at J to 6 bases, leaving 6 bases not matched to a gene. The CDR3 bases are TGTGCCAGCAGCCAAGTTGGCGGGGGGGCGTCCGGGGAGCTGTTTTTT. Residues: CASSQVGGGASGELFF.

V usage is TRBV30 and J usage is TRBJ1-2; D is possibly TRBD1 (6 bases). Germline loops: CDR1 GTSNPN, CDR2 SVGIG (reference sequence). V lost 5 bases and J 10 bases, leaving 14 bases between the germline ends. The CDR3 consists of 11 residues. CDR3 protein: CAWGTPLDYTF. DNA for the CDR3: TGTGCCTGGGGGACACCCCTCGACTACACCTTC.

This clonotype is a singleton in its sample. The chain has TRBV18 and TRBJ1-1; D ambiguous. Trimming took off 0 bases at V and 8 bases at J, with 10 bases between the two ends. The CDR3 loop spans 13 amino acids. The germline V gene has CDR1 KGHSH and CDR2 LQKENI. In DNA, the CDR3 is TGTGCCAGCTCACCACCTATGGAGGGAGAAGCTTTCTTT. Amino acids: CASSPPMEGEAFF.

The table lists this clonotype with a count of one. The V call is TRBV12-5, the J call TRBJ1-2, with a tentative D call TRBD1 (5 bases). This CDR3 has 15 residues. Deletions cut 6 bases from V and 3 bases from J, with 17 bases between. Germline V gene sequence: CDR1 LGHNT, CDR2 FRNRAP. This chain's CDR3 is CASGLSQGTDYGYTF. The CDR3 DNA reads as TGTGCTAGTGGGTTGTCGCAGGGAACTGACTATGGCTACACCTTC.

The CDR3 loop is CASSLDHNQPQHF. The CDR3 DNA reads as TGCGCCAGCAGCTTGGACCATAATCAGCCCCAGCATTTT. The V gene is TRBV5-1, the J gene TRBJ1-5; D is ambiguous. This CDR3 has 13 amino acids. Germline V gene data show CDR1 as SGHRS and CDR2 as YFSETQ. V gave up 0 bases and J gave up 4 bases, with 5 bases separating them.

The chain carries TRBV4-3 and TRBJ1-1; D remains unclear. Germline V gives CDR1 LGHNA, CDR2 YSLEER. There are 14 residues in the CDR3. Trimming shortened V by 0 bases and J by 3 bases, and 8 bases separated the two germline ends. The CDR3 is CASSQDGRDTEAFF. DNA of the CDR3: TGCGCCAGCAGCCAAGACGGCAGAGACACTGAAGCTTTCTTT.

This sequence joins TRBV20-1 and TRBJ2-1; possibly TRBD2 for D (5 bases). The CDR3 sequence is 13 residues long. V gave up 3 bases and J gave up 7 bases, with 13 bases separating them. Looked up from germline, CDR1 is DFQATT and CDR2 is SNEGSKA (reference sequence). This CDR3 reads CSASPGSSNEQFF. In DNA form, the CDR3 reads TGCAGTGCTAGCCCGGGGAGTAGTAATGAGCAGTTCTTC.

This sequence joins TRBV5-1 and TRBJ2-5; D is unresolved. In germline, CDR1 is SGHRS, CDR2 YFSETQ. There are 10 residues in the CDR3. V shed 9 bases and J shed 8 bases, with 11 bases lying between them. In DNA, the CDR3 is TGCGCCACCGTCAGTTCAACCCAGTACTTC. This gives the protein CATVSSTQYF.

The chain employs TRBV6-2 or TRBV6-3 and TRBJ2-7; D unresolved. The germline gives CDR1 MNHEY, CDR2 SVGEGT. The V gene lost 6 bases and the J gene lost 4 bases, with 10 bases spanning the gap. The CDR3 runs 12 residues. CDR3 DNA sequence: TGTGCCAGCAGCCTTGACGCTTACGAGCAGTACTTC. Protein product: CASSLDAYEQYF.

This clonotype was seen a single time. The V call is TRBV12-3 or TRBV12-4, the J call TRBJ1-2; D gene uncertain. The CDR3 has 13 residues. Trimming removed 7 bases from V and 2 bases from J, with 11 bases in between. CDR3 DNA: TGTGCCAGCACCCCGAGAGGAAACTATGGCTACACCTTC. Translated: CASTPRGNYGYTF.